These 14 T cell receptor beta chains came from one sample sequenced in a study of blood T cell repertoires in COVID-19 (dated by TCRdb to 2018 to 2020). Library prep was done by the immunoSEQ multiplex PCR assay. In TCRdb, the immuneACCESS table is reduced to in-frame sequences with V and J assigned. These tables do not hold every clone; where another copy was compared, an unresolved V gene accounts for under half, and the others remain unexplained. The sample table lists under 75,000 clones, about 80% of them with a count of one. In total, the top ten clones hold over 15% of the sample. The sample consisted of peripheral blood. Receptors originate from a man between 65 and 85 years old who had recovered from COVID-19.

V gene TRBV10-3 combines with J gene TRBJ2-7, with D tentatively TRBD1 (5 bases). CDR1 and CDR2 (germline): ENHRY, SYGVKD. The CDR3 contains 16 residues. V was clipped by 4 bases and J by 2 bases, with 18 bases between them. The CDR3 region has the DNA TGTGCCATCAGTGTCACAGGTCTACCACTTACCTACGAGCAGTACTTC. Its protein is CAISVTGLPLTYEQYF.

The genes are TRBV4-3 and TRBJ2-2; a weak D match, TRBD1 (7 bases). This CDR3 is 18 amino acids long. V was cut by 0 bases and J by 4 bases, with 18 bases left in between. Germline loops: CDR1 LGHNA, CDR2 YSLEER. DNA for the CDR3: TGCGCCAGCAGCCAAGAATCGCCCAGGGGGGTGGGCACCGGGGAGCTGTTTTTT. Protein: CASSQESPRGVGTGELFF.

This CDR3 is CASSYSGAGVGTGELFF. The CDR3 nucleotides are TGTGCCAGCAGTTACTCAGGGGCGGGAGTGGGCACCGGGGAGCTGTTTTTT. This rearrangement joins TRBV6-2 or TRBV6-3 to TRBJ2-2, with 7 bases identical to TRBD2. Germline V gene lookup returns CDR1 MNHEY and CDR2 SVGEGT. The V gene end was trimmed by 0 bases and the J gene end by 4 bases; junction bases not matched to a gene: 8. The CDR3 consists of 17 residues.

The CDR3 protein is CASSLRLDTNEQFF. CDR3 in DNA: TGTGCCAGCAGCTTGAGACTAGATACCAATGAGCAGTTCTTC. V is TRBV7-9 and J is TRBJ2-1, with D possibly being TRBD2 (6 bases). Trimming pared 3 bases from V and 6 bases from J, leaving 12 bases between. The CDR3 loop spans 14 amino acids. Germline V gives CDR1 SEHNR, CDR2 FQNEAQ (reference sequence).

This rearrangement joins TRBV6-2 or TRBV6-3 to TRBJ1-1; TRBD1 matches at 7 bases. Unmatched junction bases numbered 6, after V lost 4 bases and J lost 7 bases. In germline, CDR1 is MNHEY, CDR2 SVGEGT. The CDR3 contains 13 residues. As DNA, the CDR3 is TGTGCCAGCAGTTCCCAGGGGGTTAGTGAAGCTTTCTTT. This codes for CASSSQGVSEAFF.

The genes are TRBV19 and TRBJ2-6; tentative D call: TRBD1 (5 bases). The CDR3 consists of 13 residues. Germline-derived CDR1 and CDR2 are LNHDA and SQIVND (reference sequence). Trimming pared 9 bases from V and 2 bases from J, leaving 8 bases between. The CDR3 loop is CASRVPGANVLTF. The CDR3 nucleotides read TGTGCCAGCAGGGTCCCTGGGGCCAACGTCCTGACTTTC.

CDR3 protein: CASRAGGTSGRLGVTGELFF. As DNA, the CDR3 is TGTGCCAGCAGGGCCGGAGGGACTAGCGGGAGGTTGGGGGTAACCGGGGAGCTGTTTTTT. V is TRBV27 and J is TRBJ2-2; 15 bases are a match to TRBD2. Germline V gives CDR1 MNHEY, CDR2 SMNVEV (reference sequence). V lost 6 bases to trimming and J lost 5 bases; unmatched junction nucleotides: 16. The CDR3 runs to 20 residues.

The rearrangement joins TRBV2 to TRBJ2-3, with TRBD1 as a possible D gene (6 bases). V was pared by 6 bases and J by 3 bases, with 10 bases between. The CDR3 has 13 amino acids. Germline CDR1 and CDR2: SNHLY and FYNNEI. The CDR3 region has the DNA TGTGCCAGCAGCCTGGGGGCAACAGATACGCAGTATTTT. Its translation is CASSLGATDTQYF.

CDR3 protein: CASSIRRLAGVVNEQFF. DNA for the CDR3: TGTGCCAGTAGTATCCGTCGACTAGCGGGGGTGGTCAATGAGCAGTTCTTC. The rearrangement uses TRBV19 and TRBJ2-1; 12 bases line up with TRBD2. Germline V gene sequence: CDR1 LNHDA, CDR2 SQIVND (reference sequence). The CDR3 is 17 amino acids. V dropped 3 bases and J dropped 6; count of bases not matched to a gene: 9.

In DNA form, the CDR3 reads TGTGCCAGCTCGCCTCTGACTAGCGGGAACTCAGATACGCAGTATTTT. Protein: CASSPLTSGNSDTQYF. The rearrangement links TRBV18 to TRBJ2-3; 11 nucleotides agree with TRBD2. Germline V gene sequence: CDR1 KGHSH, CDR2 LQKENI. V trimming: 6 bases; J trimming: 4 bases; junction bases outside the gene matches: 9. The CDR3 runs to 16 residues. The full variable domain, with the rest looked up from reference TRBV18 and TRBJ2-3, is NAGVMQNPRHLVRRRGQEARLRCSPMKGHSHVYWYRQLPEEGLKFMVYLQKENIIDESGMPKERFSAEFPKEGPSILRIQQVVRGDSAAYFCASSPLTSGNSDTQYFGPGTRLTVL.

CDR3 nucleotide sequence: TGTGCCAGCTCACCAGAAGGCGGATCGGGGACCGGGGAGCTGTTTTTT. It codes for CASSPEGGSGTGELFF. This chain joins TRBV18 and TRBJ2-2; weak D call: TRBD2 (5 bases). This CDR3 has 16 residues. V was trimmed by 2 bases and J by 5 bases, leaving 15 bases between them. CDR1 KGHSH and CDR2 LQKENI come from the germline V gene.

J is TRBJ2-5 and V is TRBV30, with D possibly TRBD2 on 6 matching bases. This CDR3 spans 15 amino acids. Germline CDR1 reads GTSNPN; CDR2 reads SVGIG (reference sequence). Trimming removed 4 bases from V and 7 bases from J, with 22 bases in between. Written as DNA, the CDR3 is TGTGCCTGGACCCCGGGAGTCTTCGAGGTGGGGACCCAGTACTTC. Translating gives CAWTPGVFEVGTQYF.

This clone was seen just once. The chain couples TRBV29-1 to TRBJ1-2, with D possibly being TRBD1 (5 bases). The V and J ends lost 7 bases and 2 bases respectively, with 14 bases between them. The germline CDR1 and CDR2 sequences are SQVTM and ANQGSEA. This CDR3 has 13 residues. The CDR3 spells CSADDRSNYGYTF. CDR3 sequence (DNA): TGCAGCGCTGATGACAGATCCAACTATGGCTACACCTTC.

The DNA of the CDR3 is TGTGCCAGCTCACCTCCAGGGGGCTGGGATGGCTACACCTTC. Protein product: CASSPPGGWDGYTF. The chain recombines TRBV18 with TRBJ1-2; 8 nucleotides match TRBD1. V shed 3 bases, J shed 6 bases, and the junction held 6 bases outside the gene matches. The CDR3 loop spans 14 amino acids. Per the germline V gene, CDR1 is KGHSH and CDR2 is LQKENI. The full variable domain, its missing parts supplied by reference TRBV18 and TRBJ1-2, is NAGVMQNPRHLVRRRGQEARLRCSPMKGHSHVYWYRQLPEEGLKFMVYLQKENIIDESGMPKERFSAEFPKEGPSILRIQQVVRGDSAAYFCASSPPGGWDGYTFGSGTRLTVV.